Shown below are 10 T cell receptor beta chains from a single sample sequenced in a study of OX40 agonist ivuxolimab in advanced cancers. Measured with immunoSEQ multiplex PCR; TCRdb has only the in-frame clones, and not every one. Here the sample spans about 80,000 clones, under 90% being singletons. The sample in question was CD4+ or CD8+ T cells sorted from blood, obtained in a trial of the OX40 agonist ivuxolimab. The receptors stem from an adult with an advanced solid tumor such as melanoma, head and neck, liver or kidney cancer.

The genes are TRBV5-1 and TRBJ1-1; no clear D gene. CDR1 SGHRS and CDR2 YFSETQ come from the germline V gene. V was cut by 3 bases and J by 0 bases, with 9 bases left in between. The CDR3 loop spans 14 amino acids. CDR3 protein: CASSSYVMNTEAFF. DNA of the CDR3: TGCGCCAGCAGCTCGTACGTAATGAACACTGAAGCTTTCTTT.

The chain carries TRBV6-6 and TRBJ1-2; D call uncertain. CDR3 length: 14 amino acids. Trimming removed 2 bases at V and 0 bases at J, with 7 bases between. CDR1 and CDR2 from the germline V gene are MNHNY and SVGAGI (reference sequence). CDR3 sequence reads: CASSYLEANYGYTF. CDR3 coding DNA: TGTGCCAGCAGTTACCTCGAAGCTAACTATGGCTACACCTTC.

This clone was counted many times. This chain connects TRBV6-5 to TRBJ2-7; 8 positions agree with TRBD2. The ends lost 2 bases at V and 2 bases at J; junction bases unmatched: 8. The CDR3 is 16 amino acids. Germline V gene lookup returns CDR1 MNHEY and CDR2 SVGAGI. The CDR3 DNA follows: TGTGCCAGCAGTTACAGAGCGGGAGAAACTCCCTACGAGCAGTACTTC. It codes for CASSYRAGETPYEQYF.

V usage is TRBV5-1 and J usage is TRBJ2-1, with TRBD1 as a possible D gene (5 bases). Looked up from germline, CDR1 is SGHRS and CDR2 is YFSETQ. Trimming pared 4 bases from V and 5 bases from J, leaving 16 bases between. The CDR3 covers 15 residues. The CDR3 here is CASSRDSNNHNEQFF. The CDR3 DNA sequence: TGCGCCAGCAGCCGAGACAGTAATAACCACAATGAGCAGTTCTTC.

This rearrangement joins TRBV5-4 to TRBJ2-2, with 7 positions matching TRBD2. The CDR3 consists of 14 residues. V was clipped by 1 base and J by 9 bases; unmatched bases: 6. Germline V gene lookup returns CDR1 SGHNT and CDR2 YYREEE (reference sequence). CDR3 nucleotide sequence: TGTGCCAGCAGCTTGTACGGGGGGACCAGGGAGCTGTTTTTT. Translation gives CASSLYGGTRELFF.

CDR3 amino acids: CASSIHRVNQPQHF. The CDR3 DNA reads TGTGCCAGTAGTATTCACAGGGTCAATCAGCCCCAGCATTTT. The V gene is TRBV19, the J gene TRBJ1-5, with D maybe TRBD1 (6 bases). From germline, CDR1 is LNHDA and CDR2 SQIVND (reference sequence). The ends were cut back, 3 bases at V and 3 bases at J, with 9 bases in the middle. The CDR3 runs 14 residues.

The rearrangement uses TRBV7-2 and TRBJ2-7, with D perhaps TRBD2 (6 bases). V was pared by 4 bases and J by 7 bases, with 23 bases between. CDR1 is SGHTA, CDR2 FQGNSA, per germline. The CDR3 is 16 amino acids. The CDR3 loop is CASSSPGVSLLGEQYF. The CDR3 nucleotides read TGTGCCAGCAGCTCGCCGGGAGTGTCCCTTCTGGGGGAGCAGTACTTC.

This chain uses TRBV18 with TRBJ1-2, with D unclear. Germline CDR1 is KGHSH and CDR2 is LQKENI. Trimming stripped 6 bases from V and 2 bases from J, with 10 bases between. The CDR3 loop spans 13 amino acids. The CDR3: CASSPDKNYGYTF. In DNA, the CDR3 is TGTGCCAGCTCCCCCGACAAGAACTATGGCTACACCTTC.

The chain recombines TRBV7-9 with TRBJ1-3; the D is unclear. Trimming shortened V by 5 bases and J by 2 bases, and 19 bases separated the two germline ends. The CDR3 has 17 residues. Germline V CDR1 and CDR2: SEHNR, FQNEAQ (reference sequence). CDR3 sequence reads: CASSLVRSGFAGNTIYF. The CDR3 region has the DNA TGTGCCAGCAGCCTTGTCCGAAGTGGGTTTGCTGGAAACACCATATATTTT.

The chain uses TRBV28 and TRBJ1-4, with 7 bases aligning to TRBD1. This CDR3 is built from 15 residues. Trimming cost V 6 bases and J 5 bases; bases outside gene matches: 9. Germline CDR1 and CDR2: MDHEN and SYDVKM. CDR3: CASRLTAGQNEKLFF. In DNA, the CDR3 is TGTGCCAGCAGGCTTACGGCGGGACAGAATGAAAAACTGTTTTTT.